These T cell receptor beta chains were read from a single sample in a study of regulatory T cells in long-lasting Graves disease. TCRdb passed the multiplex PCR reads through MiXCR, listing each CDR3 protein once. The repertoire has almost 450,000 distinct CDR3 sequences, about a sixth of them found once; the top ten carry roughly 10%. Separately, the same data were catalogued under a study of T cells in Graves' hyperthyroidism and ophthalmopathy.

The specimen was peripheral blood mononuclear cells (PBMCs), collected at new diagnosis, from a patient treated with antithyroid drugs. These receptors originate from a woman under 40 with Graves disease. The CDR3 runs from the conserved cysteine through the conserved F or W. D genes are given only for firm matches. Part of the rows lack a size; the others show once, few, many or a class for expanded clones.

D gene	V gene	clone size	J gene	CDR3 protein	CDR3 DNA
NA	TRBV4-1	NA	TRBJ2-1	CASSQDRTGSYNEQFF	TGCGCCAGCAGCCAAGATCGCACGGGCTCCTACAATGAGCAGTTCTTC
NA	TRBV7-2	few	TRBJ2-3	CASSSGPDDPDTQYF	TGTGCCAGCAGCTCGGGACCCGATGACCCAGATACGCAGTATTTT
NA	TRBV3-1	many	TRBJ2-7	CASSPYGTPIVEQYF	TGTGCCAGCAGCCCCTACGGGACACCCATTGTGGAGCAGTACTTC
NA	TRBV7-3	NA	TRBJ2-7	CASSPLKSCWTYEQYF	TGTGCCAGCAGCCCCCTAAAATCATGCTGGACTTACGAGCAGTACTTC
NA	TRBV6-1	many	TRBJ2-3	CASSEGVDTQYF	TGTGCCAGCAGTGAAGGGGTGGATACGCAGTATTTT
TRBD2	TRBV30	NA	TRBJ2-5	CAWSGRAGETQYF	TGTGCCTGGAGCGGGAGGGCCGGGGAGACCCAGTACTTC
NA	TRBV18	many	TRBJ2-5	CASSPGRELRSQYF	TGTGCCAGCTCACCGGGTCGGGAGCTGAGGTCCCAGTACTTC
NA	TRBV28	many	TRBJ2-3	CASSPTAELDTQYF	TGTGCCAGCAGTCCGACAGCCGAACTAGATACGCAGTATTTT
NA	TRBV7-2	many	TRBJ2-7	CASSRRRGGYEQYF	TGTGCCAGCAGCCGACGCAGGGGTGGATACGAGCAGTACTTC
NA	TRBV2	few	TRBJ2-3	CASTRGEADTQYF	TGTGCCAGCACTCGCGGGGAGGCAGATACGCAGTATTTT
TRBD2	TRBV6-2/TRBV6-3	few	TRBJ2-1	CASGALAEYNEQFF	TGTGCCAGCGGGGCACTAGCGGAATACAATGAGCAGTTCTTC
NA	TRBV30	many	TRBJ1-1	CASNPGTNTEAFF	TGTGCCTCCAACCCAGGGACCAACACTGAAGCTTTCTTT
NA	TRBV11-2	many	TRBJ2-2	CASRQTGFANTGELFF	TGTGCCAGCAGACAAACAGGGTTCGCGAACACCGGGGAGCTGTTTTTT
TRBD2	TRBV7-2	NA	TRBJ2-1	CASSPRAGGSYNEQFF	TGTGCCAGCAGCCCGCGGGCGGGAGGATCCTACAATGAGCAGTTCTTC
NA	TRBV6-2/TRBV6-3	many	TRBJ1-1	CASSYSSLKGSEAFF	TGTGCCAGCAGTTACTCGAGTCTTAAGGGTTCTGAAGCTTTCTTT
NA	TRBV3-1	many	TRBJ1-2	CASSQREQDYGYTF	TGTGCCAGCAGCCAAAGAGAACAGGACTATGGCTACACCTTC
NA	TRBV11-2	many	TRBJ2-5	CASSLSTHSPETQYF	TGTGCCAGCAGCTTAAGTACGCACAGCCCCGAGACCCAGTACTTC
TRBD2	TRBV20-1	NA	TRBJ2-3	CSARGTAGVVTDTQYF	TGCAGTGCCAGAGGCACAGCGGGAGTTGTCACAGATACGCAGTATTTT
NA	TRBV7-2	many	TRBJ1-4	CASSSQTGPNEKLFF	TGTGCCAGCAGCTCGCAGACGGGACCTAATGAAAAACTGTTTTTT
NA	TRBV20-1	once	TRBJ1-2	CSARDRQSYGYTF	TGCAGTGCTAGAGATCGACAGAGTTATGGCTACACCTTC
TRBD1	TRBV5-1	few	TRBJ2-2	CASSSDRVGTGELFF	TGCGCCAGCAGCTCGGACAGGGTCGGTACCGGGGAGCTGTTTTTT
TRBD2	TRBV28	many	TRBJ2-7	CASRPGLAGGPYEQYF	TGTGCCAGCAGACCGGGACTAGCGGGAGGCCCCTACGAGCAGTACTTC
NA	TRBV20-1	NA	TRBJ2-2	CSARIPSLTGELFF	TGCAGTGCTAGAATCCCTAGCCTCACCGGGGAGCTGTTTTTT
NA	TRBV6-1	NA	TRBJ1-5	CASSPPTARINQPQHF	TGTGCCAGCAGTCCGCCGACGGCACGAATCAATCAGCCCCAGCATTTT
TRBD1	TRBV7-3	NA	TRBJ2-7	CASSSGTANYEQYF	TGTGCCAGCAGCTCCGGGACAGCGAACTACGAGCAGTACTTC
NA	TRBV7-6	NA	TRBJ2-7	CASSSQPRYEQYF	TGTGCCAGCAGCTCCCAACCACGATACGAGCAGTACTTC
TRBD1	TRBV6-1	few	TRBJ1-2	CASRNRGSGYTF	TGTGCCAGCAGGAACAGGGGAAGTGGCTACACCTTC
NA	TRBV20-1	many	TRBJ1-2	CSARDLPPQPYGYTF	TGCAGTGCTAGAGATTTGCCCCCTCAGCCCTATGGCTACACCTTC
NA	TRBV10-3	many	TRBJ2-3	CAIRESGYTDTQYF	TGTGCCATCAGAGAAAGCGGGTACACAGATACGCAGTATTTT
NA	TRBV6-5	many	TRBJ1-1	CASSSPAGGINTEAFF	TGTGCCAGCAGTTCCCCAGCGGGGGGGATAAACACTGAAGCTTTCTTT
NA	TRBV7-3	many	TRBJ1-6	CASSLGVLNSPLHF	TGTGCCAGCAGCTTAGGGGTTCTGAATTCACCCCTCCACTTT
NA	TRBV18	many	TRBJ1-1	CASSATGNTEAFF	TGTGCCAGCAGCGCGACAGGGAACACTGAAGCTTTCTTT
NA	TRBV29-1	NA	TRBJ1-4	CSPRRRLEKLFF	TGCAGCCCCCGGCGGCGCCTTGAAAAACTGTTTTTT
NA	TRBV2	many	TRBJ1-6	CASSTLTGHRSSYNSPLHF	TGTGCCAGCAGTACCCTAACGGGACATAGGAGCTCCTATAATTCACCCCTCCACTTT
TRBD1	TRBV20-1	many	TRBJ2-2	CSARDLRQGAPTGELFF	TGCAGTGCTAGAGACCTTAGGCAGGGGGCACCCACCGGGGAGCTGTTTTTT
TRBD1	TRBV12-3/TRBV12-4	NA	TRBJ2-7	CASRPDRGIYEQYF	TGTGCCAGCAGGCCGGACAGGGGGATTTACGAGCAGTACTTC
NA	TRBV7-9	few	TRBJ1-5	CASSAYTQPQHF	TGTGCCAGCTCAGCTTATACCCAGCCCCAGCATTTT
TRBD1	TRBV28	many	TRBJ2-4	CASSGTGTGLYIQYF	TGTGCCAGCAGTGGCACCGGGACAGGTTTATACATTCAGTACTTC
NA	TRBV12-3/TRBV12-4	many	TRBJ1-1	CASSLYPGREAFF	TGTGCCAGCAGTTTATATCCGGGCCGTGAAGCTTTCTTT
NA	TRBV10-2	NA	TRBJ1-2	CASSDTGPGRDYGYTF	TGCGCCAGCAGTGATACAGGGCCAGGTCGCGACTATGGCTACACCTTC
TRBD2	TRBV2	many	TRBJ2-1	CASSLGGDSRDEQFF	TGTGCCAGCAGCCTCGGGGGGGACTCTCGGGATGAGCAGTTCTTC
NA	TRBV20-1	NA	TRBJ1-3	CSAGSGSGNTIYF	TGCAGTGCTGGCTCCGGCTCTGGAAACACCATATATTTT
NA	TRBV2	many	TRBJ2-1	CASMPQSSYNEQFF	TGTGCCAGCATGCCGCAGAGCTCCTACAATGAGCAGTTCTTC